What follows are 32 T cell receptor beta chains derived from one specimen sequenced in a study of T cells after yellow fever vaccination. TCRdb independently ran MiXCR on the 5' RACE reads; one entry per CDR3 protein. The sample includes about 580,000 distinct CDR3 sequences, less than 20% seen only once; the top ten take roughly a sixth. Sequenced here: PBMCs, sampled 5 days after the first yellow fever vaccination. Every receptor here comes from a man between 18 and 35 years old who received the YFV17D yellow fever vaccine.

This chain uses TRBV11-2 with TRBJ1-5; D is perhaps TRBD1 (5 bases). Deletions cut 0 bases from V and 3 bases from J, with 21 bases between. The CDR3 has 19 amino acids. The germline gives CDR1 SGHAT, CDR2 FQNNGV. DNA for the CDR3: TGTGCCAGCAGCTTAGACCCTTACCAGCAGGGTGATTTCAATCAGCCCCAGCATTTT. Translating gives CASSLDPYQQGDFNQPQHF.

This clonotype was observed a few times. V and J are TRBV7-9 and TRBJ2-1, with no clear D. The CDR3 has 16 residues. V was clipped by 1 base and J by 4 bases, with 14 bases between them. Germline CDR1 SEHNR, CDR2 FQNEAQ (reference sequence). Here the CDR3 reads CASSLDEFTPYNEQFF. The DNA of the CDR3 is TGTGCCAGCAGCTTAGATGAGTTCACACCTTACAATGAGCAGTTCTTC.

The CDR3 nucleotides are TGTGCCAGTAGTTTCCGAGCGGGGGGGCCCAATGAGCAGTTCTTC. Translation: CASSFRAGGPNEQFF. This chain links TRBV19 with TRBJ2-1, with 10 bases identical to TRBD2. With 5 bases clipped from V and 6 bases from J, the junction kept 7 bases outside the gene matches. The CDR3 consists of 15 residues. Germline lookup yields CDR1 LNHDA and CDR2 SQIVND (reference sequence).

This clonotype was detected a few times. The V call is TRBV5-4, the J call TRBJ1-1; possibly TRBD1 for D (6 bases). Germline V CDR1 and CDR2: SGHNT, YYREEE (reference sequence). The CDR3 covers 15 residues. V lost 4 bases, J lost 3 bases, and 16 bases lay in between. CDR3 residues: CASSGGAGRDTEAFF. The CDR3 bases are TGTGCCAGCAGCGGGGGGGCAGGGAGAGACACTGAAGCTTTCTTT.

The chain is built from TRBV5-1 and TRBJ2-2, with 11 nucleotides matching TRBD1. From germline, CDR1 is SGHRS and CDR2 YFSETQ. The trim removed 6 bases at V and 6 bases at J, leaving 7 bases unmatched. This CDR3 comprises 15 residues. Here the CDR3 reads CASTIRDRGAGELFF. The CDR3 nucleotides read TGCGCCAGCACCATCCGGGACAGGGGGGCCGGGGAGCTGTTTTTT.

This clonotype has more than one count but fewer than ten. The genes are TRBV1 and TRBJ2-5; the table's TRBD2 call for D was not verified on the DNA. TRBV1 is a pseudogene locus. The CDR3 loop spans 15 amino acids. The CDR3 bases are TGCACCAGCAGTCAGAAGGAGGAGGGGTACAGGACCCAGTACTTC. This encodes CTSSQKEEGYRTQYF.

The chain combines TRBV29-1 with TRBJ2-7; TRBD1 agrees at 10 bases. CDR1 SQVTM and CDR2 ANQGSEA come from the germline V gene. The CDR3 is made up of 15 amino acids. Trimming cost V 1 base and J 2 bases; bases outside gene matches: 5. The CDR3 DNA sequence: TGCAGCGTTGAAGGCAGGACAGGGGGTACCTACGAGCAGTACTTC. Its translation: CSVEGRTGGTYEQYF.

The J gene is TRBJ1-6, the V gene TRBV4-2; D not certain. This CDR3 is 14 amino acids long. The V and J ends lost 5 bases and 7 bases respectively, with 12 bases between them. CDR1 is LGHNA, CDR2 YNFKEQ, per germline. The CDR3 region is CASSTSPGNSPLHF. Written as DNA, the CDR3 is TGTGCCAGCAGCACCAGCCCTGGCAATTCACCCCTCCACTTT.

This chain joins TRBV20-1 and TRBJ2-3; the D call may be TRBD1 or TRBD2 (5 bases each). This CDR3 comprises 14 residues. Germline V CDR1 and CDR2: DFQATT, SNEGSKA (reference sequence). V lost 3 bases, J lost 6 bases, and 16 bases lay in between. DNA of the CDR3: TGCAGTGCTAGGTCTAGGACTGGGACGGATACGCAGTATTTT. Translation: CSARSRTGTDTQYF.

The sample holds many counts of this clonotype. V usage is TRBV10-3 and J usage is TRBJ2-5, with 7 bases identical to TRBD2. The CDR3 totals 16 residues. V shed 2 bases, J shed 4 bases, and the junction held 10 bases outside the gene matches. The germline V gene encodes CDR1 ENHRY and CDR2 SYGVKD. The CDR3 reads CAISERDRLAVETQYF. The CDR3 bases are TGTGCCATCAGTGAGAGAGACCGGCTAGCGGTAGAGACCCAGTACTTC.

CDR3: CASSPPATDEQYF. In DNA, the CDR3 is TGTGCCAGTAGTCCCCCGGCGACCGACGAGCAGTACTTC. This chain uses TRBV19 with TRBJ2-7; D not certain. Germline values: CDR1 LNHDA, CDR2 SQIVND (reference sequence). The CDR3 totals 13 residues. Deletions cut 5 bases from V and 5 bases from J, with 13 bases between.

This clonotype occurred a few times. CDR3 sequence: CASSSRKGGLQAFF. CDR3 nucleotides: TGTGCCAGCAGCTCAAGGAAGGGGGGACTGCAAGCTTTCTTT. The chain combines TRBV7-9 with TRBJ1-1; D possibly corresponds to TRBD1 (6 bases). Germline loops: CDR1 SEHNR, CDR2 FQNEAQ (reference sequence). CDR3 size: 14 residues. V was shortened by 4 bases and J by 9 bases, with 18 bases between the two germline ends.

A few counts support this clonotype. The chain is built from TRBV10-3 and TRBJ2-2; TRBD1 is a possible D gene (6 bases). The V end lost 0 bases, the J end lost 3 bases, and 11 bases lay between the germline ends. Germline loops: CDR1 ENHRY, CDR2 SYGVKD. The length of the CDR3 is 16 residues. The CDR3 DNA sequence: TGTGCCATCAGTGAGTCCAGGACAGTCGACACCGGGGAGCTGTTTTTT. Translation gives CAISESRTVDTGELFF.

This clonotype was recorded a few times. The V gene is TRBV5-4, the J gene TRBJ2-2, with D perhaps matching TRBD1 (5 bases). Germline CDR1 SGHNT, CDR2 YYREEE (reference sequence). V was shortened by 0 bases and J by 7 bases, with 13 bases between the two germline ends. The CDR3 is 15 residues long. CDR3 sequence (DNA): TGTGCCAGCAGCTTGGCTTCCAGGGATGACGGGGAGCTGTTTTTT. It is translated as CASSLASRDDGELFF.

The gene calls are TRBV5-1 and TRBJ2-2; D remains unclear. V was pared by 5 bases and J by 4 bases, with 18 bases between. Germline V lookup: CDR1 SGHRS, CDR2 YFSETQ. This CDR3 has 16 residues. DNA for the CDR3: TGCGCCAGCAGTTGGGATCCGGGCGGTTCCACCGGGGAGCTGTTTTTT. Protein: CASSWDPGGSTGELFF.

There are a few counts of this clonotype. V is TRBV27 and J is TRBJ2-7, with TRBD1 matching 7 bases. CDR1 is MNHEY, CDR2 SMNVEV, per germline (reference sequence). CDR3 length: 16 residues. Trimming removed 8 bases from V and 0 bases from J; junction bases left unmatched: 13. Written as DNA, the CDR3 is TGTGCCAGCGGCCATACCGGGACAGCGAGCTCCTACGAGCAGTACGTC. This translates into CASGHTGTASSYEQYV.

The CDR3 region has the DNA TGTGCCAGCAGCTTTCCGACAGCGGAGATCACTGAAGCTTTCTTT. As protein: CASSFPTAEITEAFF. The chain joins TRBV7-9 to TRBJ1-1; maybe TRBD1 (5 bases). There are 15 residues in the CDR3. Germline CDR1 reads SEHNR; CDR2 reads FQNEAQ (reference sequence). Trimming stripped 3 bases from V and 4 bases from J, with 15 bases between.

The chain recombines TRBV20-1 with TRBJ1-1; D gene ambiguous. This CDR3 has 14 residues. V lost 3 bases and J lost 1, with 12 bases in between. Looked up from germline, CDR1 is DFQATT and CDR2 is SNEGSKA (reference sequence). This CDR3 is CSARASNGNTEAFF. The CDR3 DNA reads as TGCAGTGCTAGGGCGAGTAACGGGAACACTGAAGCTTTCTTT.

This clonotype appeared a few times. The chain recombines TRBV14 with TRBJ1-4; the D is unclear. Germline CDR1 SGHDN, CDR2 FVKESK. This CDR3 is built from 16 residues. Trimming left V 9 bases short and J 2 bases short, with 19 bases between. The CDR3 here is CARDQKDESTNEKLFF. In DNA, the CDR3 is TGTGCCAGAGATCAAAAGGATGAGTCGACTAATGAAAAACTGTTTTTT.

The chain joins TRBV7-2 to TRBJ1-5; D possibly corresponds to TRBD1 (5 bases). V was pared by 1 base and J by 7 bases, with 14 bases between. The CDR3 runs to 15 residues. Germline-derived CDR1 and CDR2 are SGHTA and FQGNSA. This chain's CDR3 is CASSLGRRGTQPQHF. The CDR3 nucleotides are TGTGCCAGCAGCTTAGGCAGGCGGGGGACCCAGCCCCAGCATTTT. Full variable domain (rest looked up from reference TRBV7-2 and TRBJ1-5): GAGVSQSPSNKVTEKGKDVELRCDPISGHTALYWYRQSLGQGLEFLIYFQGNSAPDKSGLPSDRFSAERTGGSVSTLTIQRTQQEDSAVYLCASSLGRRGTQPQHFGDGTRLSIL.

This clonotype has just a few counts. The gene calls are TRBV6-1 and TRBJ2-7; D is undetermined. V dropped 6 bases and J dropped 4 bases, with 7 bases sitting between them. The length of the CDR3 is 11 residues. Germline V gene sequence: CDR1 MNHNS, CDR2 SASEGT. The CDR3: CASRGEYEQYV. The DNA for the CDR3 is TGTGCCAGCAGAGGCGAATACGAGCAGTACGTC.

The chain carries TRBV20-1 and TRBJ1-2; D is undetermined. The CDR3 sequence is 12 residues long. Germline assignment: CDR1 DFQATT and CDR2 SNEGSKA (reference sequence). V was clipped by 3 bases and J by 3 bases, with 8 bases between them. This chain's CDR3 is CSARNWDYGYTF. DNA of the CDR3: TGCAGTGCTAGGAACTGGGACTATGGCTACACCTTC.

Only a few counts were recorded for this clonotype. V is TRBV11-2 and J is TRBJ2-2; D unclear. This CDR3 contains 11 residues. Trimming shortened V by 11 bases and J by 6 bases, and 10 bases separated the two germline ends. Germline CDR1 SGHAT, CDR2 FQNNGV. CDR3 nucleotides: TGTGCCGGTAGGGTTGCCGGGGAGCTGTTTTTT. Its translation: CAGRVAGELFF.

Worth noting for this clonotype: Its ends do not fully match the called genes, so a read error is possible. The J gene is TRBJ2-7, the V gene TRBV27; the D gene is possibly TRBD1 (6 bases). This CDR3 comprises 14 residues. CDR1 MNHEY and CDR2 SMNVEV come from the germline V gene (reference sequence). Here the CDR3 DNA reads TGTGCCAGCAGTTTACAGGGGCCCTCCGACGAGCAGTACTTC. It specifies CASSLQGPSDEQYF.

This clonotype came up a few times. The chain couples TRBV7-9 to TRBJ1-2, with D unresolved. This CDR3 contains 14 residues. Trimming stripped 4 bases from V and 4 bases from J, with 13 bases between. Germline V gives CDR1 SEHNR, CDR2 FQNEAQ (reference sequence). The CDR3 DNA reads as TGTGCCAGCAGCTCATCGGTACGGAGCTATGGCTACACCTTC. This sequence encodes CASSSSVRSYGYTF.

The chain couples TRBV30 to TRBJ2-7, with a possible D match to TRBD2 (5 bases). V lost 0 bases and J 2 bases, leaving 11 bases between the germline ends. This CDR3 contains 14 residues. The germline CDR1 and CDR2 sequences are GTSNPN and SVGIG (reference sequence). Here the CDR3 reads CAWSVGLATYEQYF. The CDR3 region has the DNA TGTGCCTGGAGTGTAGGGCTAGCAACCTACGAGCAGTACTTC.

The chain links TRBV4-3 to TRBJ2-1; the D gene could be TRBD1 or TRBD2 (5 bases each). In germline, CDR1 is LGHNA, CDR2 YSLEER. Trimming left V 2 bases short and J 0 bases short, with 17 bases between. This CDR3 has 18 amino acids. The CDR3 protein is CASSQFKGPESSYNEQFF. The CDR3 nucleotides are TGCGCCAGCAGCCAATTCAAGGGACCCGAGAGCTCCTACAATGAGCAGTTCTTC.

The chain recombines TRBV25-1 with TRBJ1-2; a possible D gene is TRBD1 (6 bases). Trimming stripped 5 bases from V and 4 bases from J, with 11 bases between. The CDR3 spans 13 residues. Germline V gene lookup returns CDR1 MGHDK and CDR2 SYGVNS. The DNA of the CDR3 is TGTGCCAGCAGTAAAGGGGGAGGCTATGGCTACACCTTC. It translates to CASSKGGGYGYTF.

This clonotype was counted a few times. This chain joins TRBV27 and TRBJ1-5; no firm D call. Germline V gene data show CDR1 as MNHEY and CDR2 as SMNVEV (reference sequence). There are 14 residues in the CDR3. V was trimmed by 0 bases and J by 0 bases, leaving 3 bases between them. DNA of the CDR3: TGTGCCAGCAGTTTATCGAGTAGCAATCAGCCCCAGCATTTT. Its translation: CASSLSSSNQPQHF.

Regarding this clonotype: A read error may account for a junction end that differs from germline. The rearrangement links TRBV6-4 to TRBJ2-2; TRBD2 matches 10 bases. Germline CDR1 and CDR2: MRHNA and SNTAGT. The CDR3 totals 17 residues. The CDR3 reads CASSDSFELAGTGELLF. CDR3 bases: TGTGCCAGCAGTGACTCTTTTGAACTAGCGGGGACCGGGGAGCTCCTTTTT.

This chain's CDR3 is CASSFYLGTDTQYF. The CDR3 coding sequence is TGTGCCAGCAGTTTTTACTTGGGCACAGATACGCAGTATTTT. The chain carries TRBV12-3 or TRBV12-4 and TRBJ2-3; D is unclear. This CDR3 comprises 14 residues. V dropped 3 bases and J dropped 1 base, with 8 bases sitting between them.

This rearrangement joins TRBV24-1 to TRBJ2-2, with 7 bases identical to TRBD1. Germline V gene lookup returns CDR1 KGHDR and CDR2 SFDVKD. V shed 4 bases, J shed 7 bases, and the junction held 8 bases outside the gene matches. The CDR3 runs to 15 residues. CDR3 residues: CATSDTTGAGGELFF. The CDR3 DNA reads TGTGCCACCAGTGACACAACAGGGGCGGGCGGGGAGCTGTTTTTT.